Listed here are 21 T cell receptor beta chains from one sample, sequenced in a study of cytomegalovirus exposure and HLA in healthy donors. PCR primers comprised 60 Vbeta and 13 Jbeta primers. Sequencing used immunoSEQ multiplex PCR; TCRdb keeps in-frame clones, though not all of them. The repertoire consists of some 210,000 clones, with 60% to 80% occurring once and the leading ten covering around 3.9%. The sample consisted of PBMCs. All receptors come from a male donor in good health and CMV-seronegative.

The rearrangement uses TRBV29-1 and TRBJ2-2, with 7 nucleotides matching TRBD2. Germline assignment: CDR1 SQVTM and CDR2 ANQGSEA. The CDR3 sequence is 15 residues long. The junction had 8 bases not matched to a gene; V was cut back by 3 bases and J by 4 bases. CDR3 nucleotides: TGCAGCGTTGATTGGGGGGGTGGGAGCACCGGGGAGCTGTTTTTT. Translated: CSVDWGGGSTGELFF.

This clone was found once. The chain carries TRBV29-1 and TRBJ2-3; weak D call: TRBD1 (6 bases). The CDR3 length is 14 residues. CDR1 and CDR2 from the germline V gene are SQVTM and ANQGSEA. Trimming stripped 7 bases from V and 2 bases from J, with 16 bases between. CDR3 protein: CSAEPTGDTDTQYF. The CDR3 nucleotides are TGCAGCGCCGAGCCGACAGGAGACACAGATACGCAGTATTTT.

This clone has just a few counts. The chain combines TRBV9 with TRBJ1-1; unclear D gene. The CDR3 is made up of 13 amino acids. The V end lost 4 bases, the J end lost 5 bases, and 12 bases lay between the germline ends. CDR1 is SGDLS and CDR2 is YYNGEE in the germline V gene. The CDR3 loop is CASSPLPGTEAFF. The CDR3 region has the DNA TGTGCCAGCAGCCCACTCCCGGGAACTGAAGCTTTCTTT.

This clone was detected a few times. This chain uses TRBV7-9 with TRBJ1-1; 9 bases are shared with TRBD1. The germline CDR1 and CDR2 sequences are SEHNR and FQNEAQ (reference sequence). The CDR3 consists of 16 residues. V dropped 6 bases and J dropped 0; count of bases not matched to a gene: 8. This chain's CDR3 is CASSGPGTGLNTEAFF. The CDR3 DNA is TGTGCCAGCAGTGGTCCCGGGACAGGGTTGAACACTGAAGCTTTCTTT. The complete variable domain, with remaining parts taken from reference TRBV7-9 and TRBJ1-1, reads DTGVSQNPRHKITKRGQNVTFRCDPISEHNRLYWYRQTLGQGPEFLTYFQNEAQLEKSRLLSDRFSAERPKGSFSTLEIQRTEQGDSAMYLCASSGPGTGLNTEAFFGQGTRLTVV.

The chain joins TRBV28 to TRBJ2-7; tentatively, D is TRBD1 (6 bases). Germline V gene sequence: CDR1 MDHEN, CDR2 SYDVKM. V was shortened by 6 bases and J by 5 bases, with 17 bases between the two germline ends. The length of the CDR3 is 14 residues. The CDR3 loop reads CASSHTTGSHEQYF. CDR3 bases: TGTGCCAGCAGCCATACGACAGGATCACACGAGCAGTACTTC.

The V and J genes are TRBV7-8 and TRBJ2-7, with 8 bases that match TRBD1. V trimming: 5 bases; J trimming: 0 bases; junction bases outside the gene matches: 6. Germline CDR1 is SGHVS and CDR2 is FQNEAQ. The CDR3 has 15 residues. The CDR3 DNA reads as TGTGCCAGCAGCCCCCATACAGGGGGCTCCTACGAGCAGTACTTC. Amino acid sequence: CASSPHTGGSYEQYF.

The rearrangement uses TRBV5-4 and TRBJ2-7, with a weak D call TRBD2 (5 bases). CDR3 size: 15 residues. V lost 4 bases and J lost 4, with 18 bases in between. CDR1 and CDR2 (germline): SGHNT, YYREEE (reference sequence). CDR3 sequence: CASSRGGRSGYEQYF. In DNA, the CDR3 is TGTGCCAGCAGCCGGGGTGGGCGATCCGGATACGAGCAGTACTTC. The full variable domain, completed using reference TRBV5-4 and TRBJ2-7, is ETGVTQSPTHLIKTRGQQVTLRCSSQSGHNTVSWYQQALGQGPQFIFQYYREEENGRGNFPPRFSGLQFPNYSSELNVNALELDDSALYLCASSRGGRSGYEQYFGPGTRLTVT.

This chain connects TRBV5-4 to TRBJ2-7; 7 bases line up with TRBD1. This CDR3 spans 15 amino acids. Trimming took 5 bases from V and 2 from J; bases not matched to a gene: 10. The germline CDR1 and CDR2 sequences are SGHNT and YYREEE (reference sequence). The CDR3 reads CASSNGTDPAYEQYF. The CDR3, as DNA: TGTGCCAGCAGTAATGGGACAGACCCAGCCTACGAGCAGTACTTC.

The V gene is TRBV30, the J gene TRBJ2-1; 10 bases are a match to TRBD2. The CDR3 contains 16 residues. CDR1 and CDR2 from the germline V gene are GTSNPN and SVGIG (reference sequence). With 2 bases clipped from V and 4 bases from J, the junction kept 8 bases outside the gene matches. CDR3 amino acids: CAWSISRTSGYNEQFF. CDR3 coding DNA: TGTGCCTGGAGTATCTCGAGGACTAGCGGATACAATGAGCAGTTCTTC.

This clone was detected once. The gene calls are TRBV27 and TRBJ2-1; 12 bases fit TRBD2. The CDR3 has 14 amino acids. The germline gives CDR1 MNHEY, CDR2 SMNVEV (reference sequence). J gave up 8 bases and V 8 bases, and 7 bases lay outside the gene matches. CDR3 residues: CASHLAGGQDEQFF. CDR3 DNA sequence: TGTGCCAGCCACCTAGCGGGAGGGCAGGATGAGCAGTTCTTC.

This clone was counted a single time. This chain joins TRBV5-6 and TRBJ2-3, with a tentative D call TRBD1 (6 bases). Trimming cost V 0 bases and J 0 bases, with 8 bases left between them. Germline CDR1 is SGHDT and CDR2 is YYEEEE. The CDR3 consists of 15 residues. The CDR3 here is CASSLGQASTDTQYF. The CDR3 DNA follows: TGTGCCAGCAGCTTGGGACAGGCTAGCACAGATACGCAGTATTTT.

The rearrangement uses TRBV29-1 and TRBJ1-2; 8 nucleotides line up with TRBD1. In germline, CDR1 is SQVTM, CDR2 ANQGSEA. This CDR3 has 12 amino acids. The ends lost 7 bases at V and 5 bases at J; junction bases unmatched: 6. CDR3 loop: CSARGQVYGYTF. CDR3 in DNA: TGCAGCGCTCGGGGACAGGTGTATGGCTACACCTTC.

The chain is built from TRBV28 and TRBJ1-1; D uncertain. V was clipped by 3 bases and J by 2 bases, with 10 bases between them. The CDR3 is made up of 14 amino acids. The germline gives CDR1 MDHEN, CDR2 SYDVKM. The CDR3 here is CASSFQTINTEAFF. Here the CDR3 DNA reads TGTGCCAGCAGTTTTCAGACAATTAACACTGAAGCTTTCTTT. Full variable domain (missing parts from reference TRBV28 and TRBJ1-1): DVKVTQSSRYLVKRTGEKVFLECVQDMDHENMFWYRQDPGLGLRLIYFSYDVKMKEKGDIPEGYSVSREKKERFSLILESASTNQTSMYLCASSFQTINTEAFFGQGTRLTVV.

The chain has TRBV29-1 and TRBJ2-7; D remains unclear. The CDR3 has 13 amino acids. CDR1 and CDR2 from the germline V gene are SQVTM and ANQGSEA. V lost 7 bases, J lost 0 bases, and 13 bases lay in between. The CDR3 DNA is TGCAGCGGTCTCGTGTCCAGCTCCTACGAGCAGTACTTC. This translates into CSGLVSSSYEQYF.

The chain employs TRBV14 and TRBJ1-2; D not resolved. The ends were cut back, 1 base at V and 8 bases at J, with 11 bases in the middle. CDR3 length: 13 amino acids. CDR1 and CDR2 from the germline V gene are SGHDN and FVKESK. CDR3 DNA sequence: TGTGCCAGCAGCCAAGCTAACGGCGGAGGCTACACCTTC. It is translated as CASSQANGGGYTF.

Only a few counts were recorded for this clone. V gene TRBV7-9 combines with J gene TRBJ1-1; D uncertain. V was trimmed by 1 base and J by 1 base, leaving 7 bases between them. The germline CDR1 and CDR2 sequences are SEHNR and FQNEAQ (reference sequence). The CDR3 is made up of 14 amino acids. CDR3 DNA sequence: TGTGCCAGCAGCTTAGTGCGGGGGAACACTGAAGCTTTCTTT. It translates to CASSLVRGNTEAFF.

The chain joins TRBV19 to TRBJ2-2; 8 nucleotides line up with TRBD1. Germline trimming cut 5 bases from V and 1 base from J; bases unmatched to any gene: 9. The length of the CDR3 is 17 residues. The germline V gene encodes CDR1 LNHDA and CDR2 SQIVND (reference sequence). Here the CDR3 reads CASSGAAGTGNTGELFF. In nucleotides, the CDR3 is TGTGCCAGTAGTGGGGCCGCCGGGACAGGGAACACCGGGGAGCTGTTTTTT.

V is TRBV18 and J is TRBJ2-2; possible D gene TRBD2, 6 bases. The CDR3 contains 15 residues. Per the germline V gene, CDR1 is KGHSH and CDR2 is LQKENI. V lost 3 bases, J lost 5 bases, and 13 bases lay in between. CDR3 sequence: CASSPPGVRTGELFF. The CDR3 DNA reads as TGTGCCAGCTCACCTCCGGGGGTCCGGACCGGGGAGCTGTTTTTT.

This clone appeared a single time. The rearrangement links TRBV15 to TRBJ1-1, with 8 bases lining up with TRBD1. CDR3 length: 16 residues. Germline CDR1 LNHNV, CDR2 YYDKDF (reference sequence). J gave up 0 bases and V 4 bases, and 7 bases lay outside the gene matches. Here the CDR3 reads CATSTDRQGMNTEAFF. CDR3 DNA sequence: TGTGCCACCAGCACGGATCGACAGGGGATGAACACTGAAGCTTTCTTT. Full variable domain (outside the CDR3, taken from reference TRBV15 and TRBJ1-1): DAMVIQNPRYQVTQFGKPVTLSCSQTLNHNVMYWYQQKSSQAPKLLFHYYDKDFNNEADTPDNFQSRRPNTSFCFLDIRSPGLGDTAMYLCATSTDRQGMNTEAFFGQGTRLTVV.

This clone was found a few times. The rearrangement uses TRBV4-2 and TRBJ2-5, with 12 bases fitting TRBD2. The CDR3 runs to 17 residues. The trim removed 0 bases at V and 5 bases at J, leaving 7 bases unmatched. Germline values: CDR1 LGHNA, CDR2 YNFKEQ. The CDR3: CASSQDKLAGGGETQYF. CDR3 coding DNA: TGTGCCAGCAGCCAAGATAAGCTAGCGGGAGGGGGGGAGACCCAGTACTTC.

This clone was seen repeatedly, ten times or more. The CDR3 region is CASSRTSKSEQYF. In nucleotides, the CDR3 is TGCGCCAGCAGTCGGACTAGTAAGTCCGAGCAGTACTTC. The genes are TRBV10-1 and TRBJ2-7; 7 bases agree with TRBD2. V shed 5 bases, J shed 6 bases, and the junction held 7 bases outside the gene matches. The CDR3 contains 13 residues. The germline V gene has CDR1 WNHNN and CDR2 SYGVQD (reference sequence).